A selection of T cell receptor beta chains follows, all from one sample in a study of T cells after posttransplantation cyclophosphamide. Libraries were prepared by immunoSEQ multiplex PCR; TCRdb keeps only in-frame clonotypes and omits some of them. Of approximately 50,000 clones in the sample, 94% are singletons; the top ten hold about 3%. The source material was PBMCs. These receptors were taken from a woman aged 25 to 39 in good health and a related stem cell transplant donor. Each CDR3 is given with its conserved first and last residue. The order of the fields is CDR3 DNA, CDR3 protein, CDR3 length, V gene, J gene, D gene, clone size. The D gene is left open where the match is weak. Expanded clones get a size class; other rows say once, few or many, or leave the size out.

TGTGCCAGCAGCTTAATGGGGGCCGGGCAGTACTTC,CASSLMGAGQYF,12,TRBV7-2,TRBJ2-7,-,-
TGTGCCAGCAGCAGGGACAGTGCCATGGAGACCCAGTACTTC,CASSRDSAMETQYF,14,TRBV9,TRBJ2-5,TRBD1,-
TGTGCCAGCAGCTTAGGGGGCTTGGATGGCTACACCTTC,CASSLGGLDGYTF,13,TRBV7-8,TRBJ1-2,-,-
TGTGCCAGCAGCCCGCGCCGCACAGGGATAGAGACCCAGTACTTC,CASSPRRTGIETQYF,15,TRBV7-8,TRBJ2-5,-,-
TGTGCCAGCAGTGGACAGGTTGATAGCAATCAGCCCCAGCATTTT,CASSGQVDSNQPQHF,15,TRBV2,TRBJ1-5,-,-
TGCGCCAGCAGCTTCGAGGTGAACACTGAAGCTTTCTTT,CASSFEVNTEAFF,13,TRBV5-1,TRBJ1-1,-,-
TGTGCCAGCAGCTTGCGAGGGGGGGATTCCAACACTGAAGCTTTCTTT,CASSLRGGDSNTEAFF,16,TRBV7-2,TRBJ1-1,-,-
TGTGCCAGCAGCAAGTCCCAGGGGAGCACTGAAGCTTTCTTT,CASSKSQGSTEAFF,14,TRBV9,TRBJ1-1,-,-
TGTGCCAGCAGCCAAGATAGAGCTAGCGGGGGGGAGTTCTTC,CASSQDRASGGEFF,14,TRBV4-2,TRBJ2-1,TRBD2,-
TGTGCCTGGGGGGAGTACGAGCAGTACTTC,CAWGEYEQYF,10,TRBV6-1,TRBJ2-7,-,-
TGTGCCAGCTCGGGGGGAGGCAGCAATCAGCCCCAGCATTTT,CASSGGGSNQPQHF,14,TRBV18,TRBJ1-5,-,-
TGTGCCAGCAGCTTAGATACCGGGATAAGTTGGCAGTATTTT,CASSLDTGISWQYF,14,TRBV7-2,TRBJ2-3,-,-
TGTGCCAGCAGTGATGCAAAAGGGGCCAGCTCCTATAATTCACCCCTCCACTTT,CASSDAKGASSYNSPLHF,18,TRBV6-1,TRBJ1-6,-,-
TGTGCCAGCAGCTTACAGCTCGCGGGGGGCTACACCTTC,CASSLQLAGGYTF,13,TRBV11-2,TRBJ1-2,-,once
TGTGCCAGCAGACGAGGGTATGATTCACCCCTCCACTTT,CASRRGYDSPLHF,13,TRBV6-5,TRBJ1-6,-,-
TGTGCCACCAGCAGAGGAGCAGGGCCCCAAGAGACCCAGTACTTC,CATSRGAGPQETQYF,15,TRBV15,TRBJ2-5,-,-
TGTGCCAGTAGTAACCAGGGGGTGAGAGATACGCAGTATTTT,CASSNQGVRDTQYF,14,TRBV19,TRBJ2-3,TRBD1,-
TGTGCCAGCAGCTTTAGGGCGAGGACTCTTAACACCGGGGAGCTGTTTTTT,CASSFRARTLNTGELFF,17,TRBV11-2,TRBJ2-2,-,-
TGCGCCAGCAGATTCAGGGAAAACTACTACAATGAGCAGTTCTTC,CASRFRENYYNEQFF,15,TRBV5-1,TRBJ2-1,-,-
TGTGCCTGGGGGACAGGGGCGTTTAACACTGAAGCTTTCTTT,CAWGTGAFNTEAFF,14,TRBV30,TRBJ1-1,TRBD1,-
TGTGCCAGCTCATCTCTATCTGGGGCCAACGTCCTGACTTTC,CASSSLSGANVLTF,14,TRBV18,TRBJ2-6,-,-
TGTGCCTGGAGAGAGACCGGACTTAACTATGGCTACACCTTC,CAWRETGLNYGYTF,14,TRBV30,TRBJ1-2,-,-
TGCGCCAGCAGCCAACCCGGGACTCTGGGGGATTACGAGCAGTACTTC,CASSQPGTLGDYEQYF,16,TRBV4-1,TRBJ2-7,-,-
TGTGCCAGTAGTGTACAGGGGAATAATGAAAAACTGTTTTTT,CASSVQGNNEKLFF,14,TRBV19,TRBJ1-4,TRBD1,-
TGTGCCAGCAGCCAAGAGACAGCTGATACTGAAGCTTTCTTT,CASSQETADTEAFF,14,TRBV4-2,TRBJ1-1,-,-
TGCGCCAGCAGCCAAGGAAGGGGGAGCTCCTACAATGAGCAGTTCTTC,CASSQGRGSSYNEQFF,16,TRBV4-1,TRBJ2-1,-,-
TGTGCCAGCAGTTTATCGAGTGGGAACACTGAAGCTTTCTTT,CASSLSSGNTEAFF,14,TRBV28,TRBJ1-1,-,once
TGTGCCAGCAGCTTTAATTCACAGGGTCCGTTCTTC,CASSFNSQGPFF,12,TRBV7-2,TRBJ2-1,-,-
TGTGCCAGCTCACCAAGAGCAGGGGCCTACGAGCAGTACTTC,CASSPRAGAYEQYF,14,TRBV18,TRBJ2-7,-,-
TGTGCCAGCAGCTCGACGCTACAGGGGAAACTGTTTTTT,CASSSTLQGKLFF,13,TRBV5-6,TRBJ1-4,TRBD1,-
TGTGCCAGCAGTTTAGGTAGTAAGGAGGGCTACACCTTC,CASSLGSKEGYTF,13,TRBV28,TRBJ1-2,-,-
TGTGCCAGCAGCCAAGCAGAGGGGGGGAAACTGTTTTTT,CASSQAEGGKLFF,13,TRBV5-4,TRBJ1-4,-,-
TGTGCCAGCAGCCAAGATCCGGGGAGCACCGGGGAGCTGTTTTTT,CASSQDPGSTGELFF,15,TRBV4-2,TRBJ2-2,-,-
TGTGCCAGCAGCAAGGGACAGGGTAACGAGCAGTACTTC,CASSKGQGNEQYF,13,TRBV7-2,TRBJ2-7,TRBD1,few
TGTGCCAGTAGTCCTCAGGGGGACACTGAAGCTTTCTTT,CASSPQGDTEAFF,13,TRBV19,TRBJ1-1,TRBD1,-
TGTGCCAGCAGTGAGGGACAGACTAACTATGGCTACACCTTC,CASSEGQTNYGYTF,14,TRBV2,TRBJ1-2,TRBD1,-
TGTGCCAGCAGCCGAGTTTGGGGGGGCACTGAAGCTTTCTTT,CASSRVWGGTEAFF,14,TRBV6-5,TRBJ1-1,-,-
TGTGCCAGCAGCAGAATGGGGGGGAATGAGCAGTTCTTC,CASSRMGGNEQFF,13,TRBV5-6,TRBJ2-1,TRBD2,-
TGTGCCAGCAGCCAAGAAAGGCGGGGGGGCTACAATGAGCAGTTCTTC,CASSQERRGGYNEQFF,16,TRBV4-2,TRBJ2-1,TRBD2,-
TGTGCCAGCAGCTTCCTACCCCGCTCCTACGAGCAGTACTTC,CASSFLPRSYEQYF,14,TRBV11-1,TRBJ2-7,-,-
TGCGCCAGCAGCTTTTCGGACAGTTCTGAAAAACTGTTTTTT,CASSFSDSSEKLFF,14,TRBV5-1,TRBJ1-4,-,-
TGTGCCAGCAGCCGGGGGACAGTACCCTCCTACGAGCAGTACTTC,CASSRGTVPSYEQYF,15,TRBV7-9,TRBJ2-7,-,once
TGTGCCAGCAGACCGGGACAGGGTCGTCCTGGGGCCAACGTCCTGACTTTC,CASRPGQGRPGANVLTF,17,TRBV28,TRBJ2-6,TRBD1,once
TGTGCCAGTAGACCGGGACAGGGTGTCACTGAAGCTTTCTTT,CASRPGQGVTEAFF,14,TRBV19,TRBJ1-1,TRBD1,-
TGCAGTGCTAGAAGCGATGAAAAACTGTTTTTT,CSARSDEKLFF,11,TRBV20-1,TRBJ1-4,-,-
TGTGCCAGCTCACCCTTACCTCGGCAGGCTGGCTACGGCTACACCTTC,CASSPLPRQAGYGYTF,16,TRBV18,TRBJ1-2,-,-